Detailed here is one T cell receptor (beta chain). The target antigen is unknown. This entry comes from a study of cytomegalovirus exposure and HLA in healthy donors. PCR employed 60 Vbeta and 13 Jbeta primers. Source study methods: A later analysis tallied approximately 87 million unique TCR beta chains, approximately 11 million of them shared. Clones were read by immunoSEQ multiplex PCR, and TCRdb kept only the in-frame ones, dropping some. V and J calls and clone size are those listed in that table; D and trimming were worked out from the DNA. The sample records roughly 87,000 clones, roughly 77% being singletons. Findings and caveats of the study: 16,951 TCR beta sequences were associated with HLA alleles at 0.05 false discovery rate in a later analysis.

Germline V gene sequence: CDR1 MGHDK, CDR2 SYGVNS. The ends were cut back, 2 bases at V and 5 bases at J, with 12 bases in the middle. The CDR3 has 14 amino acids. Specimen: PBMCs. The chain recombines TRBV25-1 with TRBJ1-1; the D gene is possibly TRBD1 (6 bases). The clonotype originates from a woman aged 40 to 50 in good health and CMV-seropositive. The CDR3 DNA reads TGTGCCAGCAGTGAAGGGACATTAGGGACTGAAGCTTTCTTT. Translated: CASSEGTLGTEAFF. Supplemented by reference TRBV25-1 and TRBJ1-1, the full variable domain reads EADIYQTPRYLVIGTGKKITLECSQTMGHDKMYWYQQDPGMELHLIHYSYGVNSTEKGDLSSESTVSRIRTEHFPLTLESARPSHTSQYLCASSEGTLGTEAFFGQGTRLTVV.